This T cell receptor beta chain was sequenced in a study of vaccination and CD4 T cells after COVID-19. Study summary: A median of approximately 72 days (range 14 to 241) separated dose two from the taking of post-vaccine samples.

As regards this clonotype: Its target is unknown.

This CDR3 is built from 13 residues. Trimming pared 6 bases from V and 0 bases from J, leaving 9 bases between. The V gene's germline CDR1 is DFQATT and CDR2 SNEGSKA (reference sequence). Oncomine TCR Beta short-read sequencing was applied to DNA from cultured CD4+ T cells. TCRdb reanalysed the PCR reads using MiXCR and keeps one entry per CDR3 protein. The sample includes about 16,000 distinct CDR3 sequences, roughly 54% seen only once; the top ten take 20%. Noted treatment: approximately nine-day PBMC culture with coronavirus spike peptide pools or control peptides (ViraFEST assay). Here the sequenced sample was CD4+ T cells from blood, cultured in vitro, taken before SARS-CoV-2 vaccination. The receptor was isolated from a human donor who had recovered from COVID-19. This rearrangement joins TRBV20-1 to TRBJ1-3, with D unresolved. This CDR3 is CSARLNSGNTIYF. CDR3 nucleotides: TGCAGTGCAAGACTCAACTCTGGAAACACCATATATTTT.